Below are 10 T cell receptor beta chains sequenced from a single sample in a study of blood T cell repertoires in COVID-19. Method: immunoSEQ multiplex PCR; TCRdb's copy keeps in-frame clones and lacks some. The sample lists 310,000 or so clones; 87% were seen once. The sample taken for sequencing was PBMCs or T cells enriched from blood (not recorded which). The receptors originated from a woman under 30 who had recovered from COVID-19.

The rearrangement joins TRBV3-1 (or the pseudogene TRBV3-2) to TRBJ1-2; TRBD1 is a possible D gene (5 bases). V lost 1 base and J lost 7, with 13 bases in between. This CDR3 has 14 residues. Per the germline V gene, CDR1 is LGHDT and CDR2 is YNNKEL (reference sequence). CDR3 sequence: CASSQAAAGRGYTF. For the CDR3, the DNA is TGTGCCAGCAGCCAAGCGGCGGCAGGGCGTGGCTACACCTTC.

The chain joins TRBV6-5 to TRBJ2-4; TRBD1 might be the D (5 bases). V shed 2 bases and J shed 3 bases, with 11 bases lying between them. Per germline, CDR1 MNHEY and CDR2 SVGAGI. The CDR3 spans 15 residues. DNA for the CDR3: TGTGCCAGCAGTTACGTGGACACCTTCAAAAACATTCAGTACTTC. Residues: CASSYVDTFKNIQYF.

The rearrangement uses TRBV11-1 and TRBJ1-2; 8 bases map to TRBD1. The V gene's germline CDR1 is SGHAT and CDR2 FQDESV (reference sequence). The CDR3 spans 13 residues. Unmatched junction bases numbered 5, after V lost 5 bases and J lost 6 bases. In DNA, the CDR3 is TGTGCCAGCAGCGTCGGACAGGGTAATGGCTACACCTTC. Amino acid sequence: CASSVGQGNGYTF.

This chain joins TRBV11-1 and TRBJ1-5; TRBD1 matches 7 bases. CDR1 and CDR2 from the germline V gene are SGHAT and FQDESV (reference sequence). Trimming took 1 base from V and 6 from J; bases not matched to a gene: 6. The CDR3 contains 15 residues. In nucleotides, the CDR3 is TGTGCCAGCAGCTTAGAGGCAGGGGGAGGTCAGCCCCAGCATTTT. Translation gives CASSLEAGGGQPQHF.

V gene TRBV28 combines with J gene TRBJ1-2, with TRBD1 matching 8 bases. Germline assignment: CDR1 MDHEN and CDR2 SYDVKM. The CDR3 is 16 amino acids. The ends lost 4 bases at V and 4 bases at J; junction bases unmatched: 11. The chain's CDR3 is CASSSDRAVGPYGYTF. The CDR3 DNA is TGTGCCAGCAGTTCGGACAGGGCGGTAGGACCCTATGGCTACACCTTC.

This clone occurred once. The chain recombines TRBV12-5 with TRBJ2-3, with 14 bases matching TRBD2. Losses at the gene ends were 0 bases for V and 5 bases for J; bases not matched to a gene: 4. This CDR3 is built from 17 residues. CDR1 and CDR2 (germline): LGHNT, FRNRAP. The CDR3 region has the DNA TGTGCTAGTGGTTTGGTAGGGACTAGCGGGGGAGTAGATACGCAGTATTTT. Translation: CASGLVGTSGGVDTQYF.

The chain combines TRBV5-1 with TRBJ2-7; 10 nucleotides match TRBD1. The CDR3 runs to 16 residues. Losses at the gene ends were 4 bases for V and 3 bases for J; bases not matched to a gene: 10. Germline values: CDR1 SGHRS, CDR2 YFSETQ. The chain's CDR3 is CASSTGTGAADYEQYF. The CDR3 nucleotides are TGCGCCAGCAGCACTGGGACAGGGGCCGCGGACTACGAGCAGTACTTC.

The CDR3 here is CASTPGLAANEQFF. CDR3 sequence (DNA): TGTGCCAGCACCCCGGGACTAGCAGCCAATGAGCAGTTCTTC. The J gene is TRBJ2-1, the V gene TRBV7-8; 9 bases agree with TRBD2. The V gene end was trimmed by 7 bases and the J gene end by 6 bases; junction bases not matched to a gene: 7. Per the germline V gene, CDR1 is SGHVS and CDR2 is FQNEAQ. The CDR3 has 14 residues.

The chain has TRBV6-5 and TRBJ1-2; D remains unclear. The length of the CDR3 is 14 residues. Trimming removed 2 bases at V and 2 bases at J, with 9 bases between. Germline assignment: CDR1 MNHEY and CDR2 SVGAGI. The CDR3 sequence: CASSYGPGNYGYTF. CDR3 in DNA: TGTGCCAGCAGTTACGGGCCAGGAAACTATGGCTACACCTTC.

This clone has only one observation. The gene calls are TRBV7-8 and TRBJ2-7; TRBD1 matches 9 bases. CDR1 and CDR2 (germline): SGHVS, FQNEAQ. J lost 4 bases, V lost 5 bases, and 6 bases had no gene match. The CDR3 is 14 residues long. The CDR3 coding sequence is TGTGCCAGCAGCCAAGGACAGGGGTGGTACGAGCAGTACTTC. Its protein product is CASSQGQGWYEQYF.